The 26 T cell receptor beta chains in this list originate from one sample, sequenced in a study of metastatic and nonmetastatic thyroid tumors. All patients were untreated before thyroid surgery. TCRdb re-clonotyped the PCR reads through MiXCR. There are tens of thousands of clones in the sample; 22% occur only once, and approximately 3.9% lies in the top ten. The sample comprised blood. The receptors were sampled from a male donor with papillary thyroid cancer or a benign thyroid nodule (not recorded which). Some clones in this sample may be carry-over from other donors' samples.

CDR3: CSASVRLAGDEQYF. As DNA, the CDR3 is TGCAGTGCTAGTGTAAGACTAGCGGGGGACGAGCAGTACTTC. The chain joins TRBV20-1 to TRBJ2-7; 12 bases are a match to TRBD2. The CDR3 consists of 14 residues. Germline trimming cut 3 bases from V and 5 bases from J; bases unmatched to any gene: 5. Per germline, CDR1 DFQATT and CDR2 SNEGSKA (reference sequence).

At least ten counts were recorded for this clone. The CDR3, as DNA: TGTGCCAGCACCTCTCCGCTAGGAGGGTCCTACGAGCAGTACTTC. This encodes CASTSPLGGSYEQYF. The chain joins TRBV12-3 or TRBV12-4 to TRBJ2-7; a weak D match, TRBD2 (6 bases). The CDR3 extends over 15 amino acids. V dropped 7 bases and J dropped 1 base, with 17 bases sitting between them.

This clone was counted at least ten times. V usage is TRBV29-1 and J usage is TRBJ2-1, with a possible D match to TRBD2 (7 bases). This CDR3 comprises 12 residues. The V end was cut by 7 bases, the J end by 6 bases, with 13 bases between. CDR1 is SQVTM, CDR2 ANQGSEA, per germline. The CDR3 region has the DNA TGCAGCGCGGGGGGCCTTCGCAATGAGCAGTTCTTC. It specifies CSAGGLRNEQFF.

This clone was found many times. The chain combines TRBV7-3 with TRBJ2-7; D call uncertain. V lost 5 bases, J lost 6 bases, and 11 bases lay in between. This CDR3 has 12 amino acids. Germline assignment: CDR1 SGHTA and CDR2 FQGTGA. This CDR3 reads CASSPTATEQYF. CDR3 nucleotides: TGTGCCAGCAGCCCGACCGCTACCGAGCAGTACTTC.

J is TRBJ1-6 and V is TRBV2; maybe TRBD1 (5 bases). This CDR3 has 18 residues. The germline gives CDR1 SNHLY, CDR2 FYNNEI. Trimming cost V 5 bases and J 0 bases, with 17 bases left between them. This CDR3 is CASSPGGGRSSYNSPLHF. DNA for the CDR3: TGTGCCAGCAGTCCTGGGGGGGGTCGGAGCTCCTATAATTCACCCCTCCACTTT. The entire variable domain, with the rest obtained from reference TRBV2 and TRBJ1-6, is as follows: EPEVTQTPSHQVTQMGQEVILRCVPISNHLYFYWYRQILGQKVEFLVSFYNNEISEKSEIFDDQFSVERPDGSNFTLKIRSTKLEDSAMYFCASSPGGGRSSYNSPLHFGNGTRLTVT.

This clone was seen ten or more times. Since a much larger clone is just one base distant, this may be a read error. The chain recombines TRBV9 with TRBJ2-7; tentatively, D is TRBD1 (6 bases). V lost 1 base to trimming and J lost 6 bases, with 32 bases between them. The CDR3 has 20 residues. Germline V gene data show CDR1 as SGDLS and CDR2 as YYNGEE. CDR3 residues: CASSVCSGWEGGQVPTEQYF. The CDR3 DNA reads as TGTGCCAGCAGCGTATGCTCGGGGTGGGAAGGGGGACAAGTCCCCACCGAGCAGTACTTC.

This clone was picked up many times. The rearrangement links TRBV9 to TRBJ2-2; D is uncertain. The CDR3 is made up of 14 amino acids. V was shortened by 1 base and J by 2 bases, with 6 bases between the two germline ends. CDR1 SGDLS and CDR2 YYNGEE come from the germline V gene. The CDR3 DNA is TGTGCCAGCAGCGTATGGTACAACACCGGGGAGCTGTTTTTT. Translation gives CASSVWYNTGELFF.

This clone has at least ten counts. The chain recombines TRBV11-1 with TRBJ2-6, with 9 bases fitting TRBD1. The CDR3 is 16 residues long. V trimming: 7 bases; J trimming: 4 bases; junction bases outside the gene matches: 8. From germline, CDR1 is SGHAT and CDR2 FQDESV (reference sequence). In DNA form, the CDR3 reads TGTGCCAGCACCATAGGACAGGGGTCCGGGGCCAACGTCCTGACTTTC. Its translation is CASTIGQGSGANVLTF.

This clone was detected only a few times. The chain joins TRBV6-1 to TRBJ2-3; D perhaps matches TRBD1 (5 bases). The ends were cut back, 1 base at V and 9 bases at J, with 11 bases in the middle. This CDR3 region has 13 residues. The V gene's germline CDR1 is MNHNS and CDR2 SASEGT. The DNA for the CDR3 is TGTGCCAGCAGTGAAGGGGTGGGGCGGACGCAGTATTTT. Its protein is CASSEGVGRTQYF.

The V and J genes are TRBV20-1 and TRBJ2-2; perhaps D is TRBD1 or TRBD2 (6 bases each). V lost 1 base, J lost 2 bases, and 8 bases lay in between. This CDR3 comprises 14 residues. CDR1 and CDR2 from the germline V gene are DFQATT and SNEGSKA (reference sequence). The CDR3: CSARVGGNTGELFF. CDR3 nucleotide sequence: TGCAGTGCTAGAGTCGGGGGCAACACCGGGGAGCTGTTTTTT.

This chain joins TRBV18 and TRBJ2-2; D remains unclear. The V and J ends lost 2 bases and 0 bases respectively, with 10 bases between them. Germline V gene lookup returns CDR1 KGHSH and CDR2 LQKENI. CDR3 length: 16 amino acids. CDR3 sequence (DNA): TGTGCCAGCTCACCATCATCCGACGCGAACACCGGGGAGCTGTTTTTT. This codes for CASSPSSDANTGELFF. The full variable domain, its missing parts supplied by reference TRBV18 and TRBJ2-2, is NAGVMQNPRHLVRRRGQEARLRCSPMKGHSHVYWYRQLPEEGLKFMVYLQKENIIDESGMPKERFSAEFPKEGPSILRIQQVVRGDSAAYFCASSPSSDANTGELFFGEGSRLTVL.

The chain uses TRBV9 and TRBJ2-1; tentative D call: TRBD2 (6 bases). Germline V gene sequence: CDR1 SGDLS, CDR2 YYNGEE. This CDR3 has 16 residues. V was trimmed by 0 bases and J by 0 bases, leaving 10 bases between them. The CDR3 loop is CASSVDGAGSYNEQFF. CDR3 nucleotide sequence: TGTGCCAGCAGCGTAGATGGAGCGGGCTCCTACAATGAGCAGTTCTTC. The complete variable domain, with remaining parts taken from reference TRBV9 and TRBJ2-1, reads DSGVTQTPKHLITATGQRVTLRCSPRSGDLSVYWYQQSLDQGLQFLIQYYNGEERAKGNILERFSAQQFPDLHSELNLSSLELGDSALYFCASSVDGAGSYNEQFFGPGTRLTVL.

This clone appeared a few times. The CDR3 sequence is CASRAENQPQHF. The CDR3 bases are TGTGCCAGCAGGGCCGAAAATCAGCCCCAGCATTTT. The chain combines TRBV2 with TRBJ1-5; D is unresolved. The CDR3 runs to 12 residues. V lost 6 bases and J 4 bases, leaving 7 bases between the germline ends. Germline CDR1 SNHLY, CDR2 FYNNEI.

This clone was recorded many times. Other DNA variants within this sample encode the same CDR3. The chain couples TRBV20-1 to TRBJ1-2; D is unclear. Germline V gene sequence: CDR1 DFQATT, CDR2 SNEGSKA (reference sequence). Trimming cost V 1 base and J 8 bases, with 8 bases left between them. The CDR3 extends over 11 amino acids. CDR3 amino acids: CSARGDLGYTF. The CDR3, as DNA: TGCAGTGCTAGAGGGGATTTAGGCTACACCTTC.

A word on this clone: This sequence may be a read error, since a much larger clone differs from it by one base. The rearrangement uses TRBV6-6 and TRBJ2-3; D is uncertain. The CDR3 sequence is 15 residues long. Trimming took off 2 bases at V and 2 bases at J, with 11 bases between the two ends. Germline V CDR1 and CDR2: MNHNY, SVGAGI (reference sequence). CDR3 DNA sequence: TGTGCCAGCAGTTACCGGGCCGGCATCACAGATACGCAGTATTTT. This codes for CASSYRAGITDTQYF.

In the case of this clone: This sequence may be a read error, since a much larger clone differs from it by one base. The chain employs TRBV27 and TRBJ2-7; D unclear. The CDR3 is 11 residues long. V dropped 4 bases and J dropped 7 bases, with 8 bases sitting between them. From germline, CDR1 is MNHEY and CDR2 SMNVEV (reference sequence). For the CDR3, the DNA is TGTGCCAGCAGTTCGGTCTATGAGCAGTACTTC. Translated: CASSSVYEQYF.

This clone was observed many times. The rearrangement joins TRBV6-1 to TRBJ2-7, with 10 bases fitting TRBD1. The trim removed 5 bases at V and 0 bases at J, leaving 7 bases unmatched. The CDR3 extends over 16 amino acids. Per the germline V gene, CDR1 is MNHNS and CDR2 is SASEGT. The CDR3: CASSTRDRGSSYEQYF. Written as DNA, the CDR3 is TGTGCCAGCAGTACCCGGGACAGGGGTTCCTCCTACGAGCAGTACTTC.

This clone was counted at least ten times. The gene calls are TRBV20-1 and TRBJ2-7, with TRBD2 as a possible D gene (5 bases). V lost 1 base and J lost 4, with 11 bases in between. This CDR3 is built from 13 residues. In germline, CDR1 is DFQATT, CDR2 SNEGSKA (reference sequence). This CDR3 reads CSARAHGKYEQYF. The CDR3 DNA reads as TGCAGTGCTAGAGCTCACGGGAAGTACGAGCAGTACTTC.

This clone was counted many times. V gene TRBV4-2 combines with J gene TRBJ1-3, with 9 bases lining up with TRBD1. The V gene's germline CDR1 is LGHNA and CDR2 YNFKEQ. This CDR3 has 20 amino acids. The trim removed 0 bases at V and 0 bases at J, leaving 12 bases unmatched. The CDR3 reads CASSQEGMGQGGISGNTIYF. Here the CDR3 DNA reads TGTGCCAGCAGCCAAGAGGGGATGGGACAGGGTGGGATCTCTGGAAACACCATATATTTT.

This clone was observed many times. With a much larger clone just one base away, this may be a read error. The CDR3 loop reads CASSSGALLAF. The CDR3 nucleotides are TGCGCCAGCAGCTCGGGAGCGTTATTGGCCTTC. The rearrangement links TRBV5-1 to TRBJ2-1, with TRBD2 as a possible D gene (6 bases). The CDR3 sequence is 11 residues long. CDR1 is SGHRS, CDR2 YFSETQ, per germline.

The sample holds many counts of this clone. V usage is TRBV20-1 and J usage is TRBJ1-1; D is possibly TRBD1 (6 bases). Germline CDR1 and CDR2: DFQATT and SNEGSKA (reference sequence). CDR3 length equals 11 residues. Here the CDR3 reads CRATQGIEAFF. The DNA of the CDR3 is TGCAGGGCAACACAGGGAATTGAAGCTTTCTTT.

This clone has only a few counts. One base away lies a much larger clone, so this may be a sequencing read error. The chain joins TRBV27 to TRBJ2-1, with no clear D. The V end was cut by 7 bases, the J end by 7 bases, with 14 bases between. Germline-derived CDR1 and CDR2 are MNHEY and SMNVEV (reference sequence). This CDR3 region has 13 residues. The CDR3: CASTTKGPNEQFF. The CDR3 region has the DNA TGTGCCAGCACTACGAAAGGGCCGAATGAGCAGTTCTTC.

This clone has ten or more counts. The rearrangement joins TRBV12-3 or TRBV12-4 to TRBJ1-2; perhaps TRBD1 as D (6 bases). The CDR3 consists of 15 residues. Trimming shortened V by 6 bases and J by 4 bases, and 18 bases separated the two germline ends. CDR3 loop: CASSGGGTLSYGYTF. Here the CDR3 DNA reads TGTGCCAGCAGCGGGGGGGGGACACTCTCCTATGGCTACACCTTC.

The count of this clone is one. The rearrangement uses TRBV5-1 and TRBJ1-1; TRBD1 matches 7 bases. The V and J ends lost 4 bases and 1 base, in that order; junction bases with no gene match: 10. Germline V gene sequence: CDR1 SGHRS, CDR2 YFSETQ. The CDR3 runs to 16 residues. CDR3 DNA sequence: TGCGCCAGCAGCCCTAGAGGGGACAGCAGGAACACTGAAGCTTTCTTT. Protein sequence: CASSPRGDSRNTEAFF.

This clone has at least ten counts. The chain combines TRBV19 with TRBJ2-6, with D perhaps TRBD1 (6 bases). Germline CDR1 and CDR2: LNHDA and SQIVND (reference sequence). The CDR3 totals 20 residues. Trimming stripped 0 bases from V and 0 bases from J, with 18 bases between. Here the CDR3 reads CASSIDLRTDIVSGANVLTF. Written as DNA, the CDR3 is TGTGCCAGTAGTATAGATCTTCGGACAGACATCGTCTCTGGGGCCAACGTCCTGACTTTC.

This clone was observed many times. The rearrangement uses TRBV5-1 and TRBJ2-5; 8 nucleotides agree with TRBD1. The CDR3 totals 14 residues. The germline V gene has CDR1 SGHRS and CDR2 YFSETQ. After removal of 4 bases from V and 5 bases from J, the junction contained 7 bases not matched to a gene. The CDR3 region is CASSTRGQGETQYF. CDR3 bases: TGCGCCAGCAGCACCCGAGGACAGGGTGAGACCCAGTACTTC.